This is a list of T cell receptor beta chains from one sample in a study of T-cell reconstitution after alpha-beta-depleted transplantation in children. TCRdb independently ran MiXCR on the PCR reads; one entry per CDR3 protein. The sample comprises 200,000 to 250,000 distinct CDR3 sequences, approximately 8% of which are singletons, and roughly 6% rests with the top ten. The specimen comprised PBMCs, mostly from graft donor cells, sampled 180 days after TCRalphabeta/CD19-depleted stem cell transplant. The receptors were gathered from a male patient younger than 18 who had a stem cell transplant for acute lymphoblastic leukemia, so the T cells may come from the graft donor. CDR3s include the opening cysteine and the closing phenylalanine or tryptophan. The D gene is left open where the match is weak. Not every row has a clone size; where given, it reads once, few, many or a size class.

V	J	size	D	DNA	CDR3
TRBV7-9	TRBJ1-6	many	TRBD1	TGTGCCAGCAGCTTAGCTCGGGGTAGGGGACAGGAGTCACCCCTCCACTTT	CASSLARGRGQESPLHF
TRBV6-1	TRBJ2-7	few	TRBD2	TGTGCCAGCACCAGGCTAGCGGGAGGGTTCTCCTACGAGCAGTACTTC	CASTRLAGGFSYEQYF
TRBV29-1	TRBJ1-1	many	.	TGCAGCGTTTACAGCCCCCTGATGAACACTGAAGCTTTCTTT	CSVYSPLMNTEAFF
TRBV7-8	TRBJ1-4	many	.	TGTGCCAGCAGCTTAGCGCGTATCCCTGAGTGGGAAAAACTGTTTTTT	CASSLARIPEWEKLFF
TRBV6-5	TRBJ1-3	many	.	TGTGCCAGCAGTTACTCGGACTCTGGAAACACCATATATTTT	CASSYSDSGNTIYF
TRBV5-1	TRBJ2-7	many	.	TGCGCCAGCAGCTTAGACGGAACCTACGAGCAGTACTTC	CASSLDGTYEQYF
TRBV28	TRBJ2-7	many	.	TGTGCCAGCAGTTTGGGGACGTTCTACGAGCAGTACTTC	CASSLGTFYEQYF
TRBV27	TRBJ2-1	many	TRBD2	TGTGCCAGCAGTTATAGGCTAGCGGGGGGGCCAGGCAATGAGCAGTTCTTC	CASSYRLAGGPGNEQFF
TRBV12-3/TRBV12-4	TRBJ2-6	many	TRBD1	TGTGCCAGCAGCTCGGACAGGGTCTTTGGGGCCAACGTCCTGACTTTC	CASSSDRVFGANVLTF
TRBV4-1	TRBJ2-3	.	TRBD1	TGCGCCAGCAGCCATATTTTGATGCGGACAGGGGAGAGCACAGATACGCAGTATTTT	CASSHILMRTGESTDTQYF
TRBV6-2/TRBV6-3	TRBJ2-2	many	TRBD2	TGTGCCAGCAGTCTGAATGAGCGGGGGGGCCGGACCGGGGAGCTGTTTTTT	CASSLNERGGRTGELFF
TRBV21-1	TRBJ2-6	many	.	.	CASSTWAQGAFTGANVLTF
TRBV5-1	TRBJ2-1	many	TRBD2	TGCGCCAGCAGACCGACTAGCGGGAGATTCTACAATGAGCAGTTCTTC	CASRPTSGRFYNEQFF
TRBV12-3/TRBV12-4	TRBJ1-1	many	TRBD1	TGTGCCAGCAGTTCCGGGACAGGCCGCCCTGAAGCTTTCTTT	CASSSGTGRPEAFF
TRBV20-1	TRBJ2-5	.	.	TGCAGTGCTAGCTATAGCTGGAGGGCAGAGACCCAGTACTTC	CSASYSWRAETQYF
TRBV4-2	TRBJ1-2	many	TRBD1	TGTGCCAGCAGCCTGACAGGGGGAGGGAATGGCTACACCTTC	CASSLTGGGNGYTF
TRBV9	TRBJ1-2	many	.	TGTGCCAGCCGGGGCGACTATGGCTACACCTTC	CASRGDYGYTF
TRBV7-2	TRBJ1-5	many	TRBD1	TGTGCCAGCAGCACTAGGACAGGGGGTGGCAATCAGCCCCAGCATTTT	CASSTRTGGGNQPQHF
TRBV18	TRBJ1-3	.	.	TGTGCCAGCTCACCACAGTGTGACCAGGGCGCTCTCTCTGGAAACACCATATATTTT	CASSPQCDQGALSGNTIYF
TRBV28	TRBJ2-2	many	TRBD1	TGTGCCAGCAACCCCCCGGGACAGGGTTACACCGGGGAGCTGTTTTTT	CASNPPGQGYTGELFF
TRBV6-5	TRBJ1-1	.	.	TGTGCCAGCAGGCGGACCGTGGGGGAAGCTTTCTTT	CASRRTVGEAFF
TRBV20-1	TRBJ2-3	many	TRBD2	TGCAGTGCTGTAGCGGGGGGGTCATCGCAGTATTTT	CSAVAGGSSQYF